This T cell receptor (beta chain) was retrieved from a study of T cell responses to AZD1222 COVID-19 vaccine. Repertoires were generated with immunoSEQ multiplex PCR, while TCRdb's copy carries only in-frame clones and drops some. The sample shows about 96,000 clones, nearly 90% of them seen only once. The ends were cut back, 0 bases at V and 1 base at J, with 9 bases in the middle. Germline loops: CDR1 LGHNA, CDR2 YSLEER. This CDR3 is 15 amino acids long. The input for sequencing was peripheral blood, taken on day 0 of AZD1222 vaccination. This receptor was identified in an adult in good health. This chain uses TRBV4-3 with TRBJ1-2, with D perhaps matching TRBD1 (5 bases). The CDR3 is CASSQDRAVNYGYTF. The CDR3 nucleotides are TGCGCCAGCAGCCAAGACAGGGCAGTTAACTATGGCTACACCTTC.